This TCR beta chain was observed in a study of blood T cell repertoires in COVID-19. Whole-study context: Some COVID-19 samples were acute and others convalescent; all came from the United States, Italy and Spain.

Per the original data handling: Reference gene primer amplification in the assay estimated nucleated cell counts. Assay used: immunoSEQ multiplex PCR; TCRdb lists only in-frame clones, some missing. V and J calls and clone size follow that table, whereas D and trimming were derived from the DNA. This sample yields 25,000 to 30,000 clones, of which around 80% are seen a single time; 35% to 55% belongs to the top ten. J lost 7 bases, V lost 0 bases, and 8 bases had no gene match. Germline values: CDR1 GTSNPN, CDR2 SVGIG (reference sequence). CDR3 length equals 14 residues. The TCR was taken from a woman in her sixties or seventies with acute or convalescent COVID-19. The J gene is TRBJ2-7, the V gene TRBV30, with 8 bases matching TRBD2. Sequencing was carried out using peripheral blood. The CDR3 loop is CAWSVAGDRGEQYF. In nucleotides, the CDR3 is TGTGCCTGGAGTGTAGCGGGAGACCGTGGAGAGCAGTACTTC.